This passage covers 8 T cell receptor beta chains from one sample sequenced in a study of STAT5B mutations in CD4+ large granular lymphocyte leukemia. The table came from immunoSEQ multiplex PCR; TCRdb's copy has only in-frame clones and leaves some out. The repertoire holds about 29,000 clones, with roughly three quarters as singletons. Source material: CD4+ T cells from blood buffy coats. The receptors stem from a human donor in good health.

In its sample, this clone was seen once. The gene calls are TRBV7-2 and TRBJ1-5, with D possibly being TRBD1 (5 bases). Looked up from germline, CDR1 is SGHTA and CDR2 is FQGNSA. V lost 5 bases to trimming and J lost 7 bases, with 15 bases between them. This CDR3 has 14 residues. CDR3 sequence reads: CASSVSGGWQPQHF. DNA for the CDR3: TGTGCCAGCAGCGTAAGTGGGGGTTGGCAGCCCCAGCATTTT.

The rearrangement uses TRBV11-2 and TRBJ1-6, with D possibly being TRBD1 (5 bases). Deletions cut 5 bases from V and 8 bases from J, with 25 bases between. Germline V gene sequence: CDR1 SGHAT, CDR2 FQNNGV. The length of the CDR3 is 18 residues. The CDR3: CASSPGGVSRTAYSPLHF. DNA of the CDR3: TGTGCCAGCAGCCCGGGGGGTGTTAGCAGGACCGCCTATTCACCCCTCCACTTT. The variable domain in full, with the rest retrieved from reference TRBV11-2 and TRBJ1-6, is EAGVAQSPRYKIIEKRQSVAFWCNPISGHATLYWYQQILGQGPKLLIQFQNNGVVDDSQLPKDRFSAERLKGVDSTLKIQPAKLEDSAVYLCASSPGGVSRTAYSPLHFGNGTRLTVT.

This rearrangement joins TRBV19 to TRBJ1-2; no clear D gene. V gave up 3 bases and J gave up 4 bases, with 12 bases separating them. The CDR3 is 14 amino acids. Germline CDR1 reads LNHDA; CDR2 reads SQIVND (reference sequence). The CDR3 DNA sequence: TGTGCCAGTAGTATGGGCGTCTCAGGCTATGGCTACACCTTC. Its protein is CASSMGVSGYGYTF.

V usage is TRBV4-3 and J usage is TRBJ1-2; D is unclear. The CDR3 runs 15 residues. V lost 0 bases to trimming and J lost 5 bases, with 13 bases between them. The germline V gene has CDR1 LGHNA and CDR2 YSLEER. CDR3 amino acids: CASSQDLVGSYGYTF. As DNA, the CDR3 is TGCGCCAGCAGCCAAGATTTAGTCGGGAGTTATGGCTACACCTTC.

The chain employs TRBV7-9 and TRBJ2-1, with D possibly matching TRBD2 (5 bases). Germline loops: CDR1 SEHNR, CDR2 FQNEAQ (reference sequence). Trimming shortened V by 2 bases and J by 13 bases, and 9 bases separated the two germline ends. This CDR3 comprises 11 residues. CDR3 nucleotide sequence: TGTGCCAGCAGCTTAATCGAGGGACAGTTCTTC. This gives the protein CASSLIEGQFF.

The chain carries TRBV6-5 and TRBJ1-2; 9 nucleotides agree with TRBD1. V lost 6 bases and J lost 2; bases outside the gene matches: 4. The V gene's germline CDR1 is MNHEY and CDR2 SVGAGI. The CDR3 consists of 14 residues. The CDR3 DNA follows: TGTGCCAGCAGGACCGGGACAGGGAACTATGGCTACACCTTC. Translation: CASRTGTGNYGYTF.

This clone was seen a few times. This rearrangement joins TRBV7-2 to TRBJ1-1; D unresolved. Germline CDR1 SGHTA, CDR2 FQGNSA. The length of the CDR3 is 13 residues. Trimming took off 7 bases at V and 2 bases at J, with 11 bases between the two ends. The CDR3 is CASIGQANTEAFF. For the CDR3, the DNA is TGTGCCAGCATTGGCCAGGCAAACACTGAAGCTTTCTTT.

This clone was counted between two and nine times. The chain is built from TRBV27 and TRBJ2-5, with D maybe TRBD1 (6 bases). V was clipped by 7 bases and J by 5 bases, with 17 bases between them. The CDR3 loop spans 14 amino acids. Germline values: CDR1 MNHEY, CDR2 SMNVEV (reference sequence). CDR3 amino acids: CASKLGAFLETQYF. The DNA for the CDR3 is TGTGCCAGCAAGCTGGGGGCCTTCCTCGAGACCCAGTACTTC.